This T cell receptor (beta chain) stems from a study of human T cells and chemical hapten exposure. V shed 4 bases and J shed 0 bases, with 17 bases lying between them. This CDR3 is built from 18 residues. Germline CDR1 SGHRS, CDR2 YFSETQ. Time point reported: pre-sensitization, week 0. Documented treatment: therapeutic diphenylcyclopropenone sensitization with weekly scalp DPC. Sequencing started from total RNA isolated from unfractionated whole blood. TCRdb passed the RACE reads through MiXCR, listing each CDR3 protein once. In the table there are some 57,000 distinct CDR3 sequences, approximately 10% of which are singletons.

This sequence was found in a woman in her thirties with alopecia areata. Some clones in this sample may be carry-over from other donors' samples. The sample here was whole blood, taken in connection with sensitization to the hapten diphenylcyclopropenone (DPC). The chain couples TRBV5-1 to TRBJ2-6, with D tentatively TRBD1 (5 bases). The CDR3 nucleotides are TGCGCCAGCAGCCCGTCCCCGGCAGGGAACTCTGGGGCCAACGTCCTGACTTTC. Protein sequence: CASSPSPAGNSGANVLTF. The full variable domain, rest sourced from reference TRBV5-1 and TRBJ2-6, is KAGVTQTPRYLIKTRGQQVTLSCSPISGHRSVSWYQQTPGQGLQFLFEYFSETQRNKGNFPGRFSGRQFSNSRSEMNVSTLELGDSALYLCASSPSPAGNSGANVLTFGAGSRLTVL.